The 2 T cell receptor beta chains below were found in one sample sequenced in a study of blood T cell repertoires in COVID-19. Using immunoSEQ multiplex PCR, the repertoire was profiled, and TCRdb retains in-frame clones only, with some absent. The profile covers about 140,000 clones, with roughly 85% appearing a single time and 2.5% to 3% taken by the ten largest. Sequenced sample: PBMCs or T cells enriched from blood (not recorded which). Every receptor here comes from a woman in her 50s who had recovered from COVID-19.

This clone was detected only once. The chain uses TRBV5-6 and TRBJ2-1; the match to TRBD1 covers 7 bases. This CDR3 spans 16 amino acids. The V gene's germline CDR1 is SGHDT and CDR2 YYEEEE. The trim removed 0 bases at V and 1 base at J, leaving 4 bases unmatched. In DNA form, the CDR3 reads TGTGCCAGCAGCTTGGGGTGGGGACAGTCCTACAATGAGCAGTTCTTC. Amino acid sequence: CASSLGWGQSYNEQFF. Full variable domain (outside the CDR3, taken from reference TRBV5-6 and TRBJ2-1): DAGVTQSPTHLIKTRGQQVTLRCSPKSGHDTVSWYQQALGQGPQFIFQYYEEEERQRGNFPDRFSGHQFPNYSSELNVNALLLGDSALYLCASSLGWGQSYNEQFFGPGTRLTVL.

V usage is TRBV7-6 and J usage is TRBJ2-1; D is unresolved. The CDR3 has 12 residues. Trimming cost V 5 bases and J 6 bases, with 8 bases left between them. Per germline, CDR1 SGHVS and CDR2 FNYEAQ. The DNA for the CDR3 is TGTGCCAGCAGCCCCACCGGCAATGAGCAGTTCTTC. Encoded protein: CASSPTGNEQFF.